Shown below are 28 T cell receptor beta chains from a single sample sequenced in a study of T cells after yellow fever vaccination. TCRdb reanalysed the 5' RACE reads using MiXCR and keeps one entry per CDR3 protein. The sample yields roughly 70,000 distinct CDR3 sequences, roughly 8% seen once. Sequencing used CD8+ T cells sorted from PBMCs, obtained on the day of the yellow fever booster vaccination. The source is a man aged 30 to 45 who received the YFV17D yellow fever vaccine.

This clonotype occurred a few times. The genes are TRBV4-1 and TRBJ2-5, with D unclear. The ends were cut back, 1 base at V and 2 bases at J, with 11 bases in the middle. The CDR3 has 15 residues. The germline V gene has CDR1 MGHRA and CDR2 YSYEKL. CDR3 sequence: CASSQVPAVQETQYF. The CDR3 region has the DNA TGCGCCAGCAGCCAAGTTCCTGCGGTACAAGAGACCCAGTACTTC.

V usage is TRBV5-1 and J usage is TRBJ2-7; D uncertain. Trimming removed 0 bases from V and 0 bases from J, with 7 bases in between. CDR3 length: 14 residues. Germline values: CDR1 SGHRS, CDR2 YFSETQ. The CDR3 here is CASSLGDFSYEQYF. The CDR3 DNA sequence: TGCGCCAGCAGCTTGGGGGATTTCTCCTACGAGCAGTACTTC.

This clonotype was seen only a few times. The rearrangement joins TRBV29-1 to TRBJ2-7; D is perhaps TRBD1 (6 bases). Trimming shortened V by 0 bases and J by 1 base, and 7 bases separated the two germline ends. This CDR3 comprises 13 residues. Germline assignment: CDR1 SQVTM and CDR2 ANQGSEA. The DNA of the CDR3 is TGCAGCGTTGAAGACAGGGGTTCCTACGAGCAGTACTTC. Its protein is CSVEDRGSYEQYF.

CDR3 residues: CASSLVASTDTQYF. The CDR3 DNA is TGTGCCAGCAGCTTGGTGGCCAGCACAGATACGCAGTATTTT. The chain joins TRBV5-6 to TRBJ2-3; D is ambiguous. Germline V gene lookup returns CDR1 SGHDT and CDR2 YYEEEE. This CDR3 region has 14 residues. The V and J ends lost 0 bases and 0 bases respectively, with 5 bases between them.

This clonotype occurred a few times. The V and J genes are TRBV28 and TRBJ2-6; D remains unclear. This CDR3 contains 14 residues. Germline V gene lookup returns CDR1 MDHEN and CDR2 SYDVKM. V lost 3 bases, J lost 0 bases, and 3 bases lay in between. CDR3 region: CASSFYSGANVLTF. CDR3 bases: TGTGCCAGCAGTTTCTACTCTGGGGCCAACGTCCTGACTTTC.

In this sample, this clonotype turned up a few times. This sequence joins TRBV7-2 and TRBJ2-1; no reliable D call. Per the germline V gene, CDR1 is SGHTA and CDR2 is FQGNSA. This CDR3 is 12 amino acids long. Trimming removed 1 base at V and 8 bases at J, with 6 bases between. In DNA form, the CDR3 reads TGTGCCAGCAGCTTAGAGTTCGATGAGCAGTTCTTC. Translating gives CASSLEFDEQFF.

CDR3 protein: CSARTPDGYNEQFF. CDR3 nucleotide sequence: TGCAGTGCCCGAACACCCGACGGGTACAATGAGCAGTTCTTC. The genes are TRBV20-1 and TRBJ2-1; D not resolved. The germline V gene encodes CDR1 DFQATT and CDR2 SNEGSKA (reference sequence). Trimming took off 6 bases at V and 4 bases at J, with 16 bases between the two ends. This CDR3 spans 14 amino acids.

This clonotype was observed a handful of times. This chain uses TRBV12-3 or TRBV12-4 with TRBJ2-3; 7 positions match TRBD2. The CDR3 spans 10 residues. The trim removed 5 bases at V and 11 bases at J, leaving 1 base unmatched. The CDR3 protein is CASSGGVQYF. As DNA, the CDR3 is TGTGCCAGCAGTGGGGGGGTGCAGTATTTT.

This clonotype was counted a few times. CDR3: CSVEDPRRVAGANVLTF. CDR3 nucleotides: TGCAGCGTTGAAGATCCTCGCAGGGTGGCTGGGGCCAACGTCCTGACTTTC. V gene TRBV29-1 combines with J gene TRBJ2-6; perhaps TRBD1 as D (5 bases). The V and J ends lost 0 bases and 2 bases respectively, with 14 bases between them. Germline V gene lookup returns CDR1 SQVTM and CDR2 ANQGSEA. The CDR3 runs to 17 residues.

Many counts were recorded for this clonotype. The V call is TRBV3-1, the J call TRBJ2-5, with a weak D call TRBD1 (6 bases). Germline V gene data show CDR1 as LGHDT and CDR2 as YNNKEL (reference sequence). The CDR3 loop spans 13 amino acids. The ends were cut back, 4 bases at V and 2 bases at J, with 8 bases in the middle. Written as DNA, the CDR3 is TGTGCCAGCAGCCTACAGGGACAAGAGACCCAGTACTTC. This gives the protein CASSLQGQETQYF.

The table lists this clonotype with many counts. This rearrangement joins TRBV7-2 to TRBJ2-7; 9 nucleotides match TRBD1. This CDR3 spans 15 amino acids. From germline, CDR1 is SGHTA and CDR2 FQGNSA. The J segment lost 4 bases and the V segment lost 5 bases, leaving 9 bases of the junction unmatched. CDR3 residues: CASSRTGTGFYEQYF. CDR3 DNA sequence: TGTGCCAGCAGCCGAACCGGGACAGGGTTTTACGAGCAGTACTTC.

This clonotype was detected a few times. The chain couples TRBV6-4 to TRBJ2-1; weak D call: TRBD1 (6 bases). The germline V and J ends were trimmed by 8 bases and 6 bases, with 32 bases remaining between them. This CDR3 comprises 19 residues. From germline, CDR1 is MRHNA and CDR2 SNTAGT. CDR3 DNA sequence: TGTGCCAGCCCACCCAGGCCAGGGGTCGGAGACTACGTGGGCAATGAGCAGTTCTTC. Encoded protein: CASPPRPGVGDYVGNEQFF.

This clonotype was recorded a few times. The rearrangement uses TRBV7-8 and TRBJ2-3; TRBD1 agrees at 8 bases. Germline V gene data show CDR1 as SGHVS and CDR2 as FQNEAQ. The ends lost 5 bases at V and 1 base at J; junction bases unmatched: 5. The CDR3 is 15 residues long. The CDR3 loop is CASSQGAGGTDTQYF. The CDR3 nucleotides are TGTGCCAGCAGCCAGGGGGCCGGGGGCACAGATACGCAGTATTTT.

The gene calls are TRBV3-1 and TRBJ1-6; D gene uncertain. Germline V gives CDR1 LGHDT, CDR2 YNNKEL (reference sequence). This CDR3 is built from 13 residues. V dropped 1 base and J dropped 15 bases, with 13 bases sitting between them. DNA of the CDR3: TGTGCCAGCAGCCAAGTGTTGGGAACGGACCTCCACTTT. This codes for CASSQVLGTDLHF.

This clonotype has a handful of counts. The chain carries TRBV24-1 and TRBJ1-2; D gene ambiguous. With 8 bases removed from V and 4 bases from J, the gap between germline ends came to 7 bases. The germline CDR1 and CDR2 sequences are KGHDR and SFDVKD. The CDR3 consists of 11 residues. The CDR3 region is CATTKIYGYTF. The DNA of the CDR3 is TGTGCCACCACCAAGATCTATGGCTACACCTTC.

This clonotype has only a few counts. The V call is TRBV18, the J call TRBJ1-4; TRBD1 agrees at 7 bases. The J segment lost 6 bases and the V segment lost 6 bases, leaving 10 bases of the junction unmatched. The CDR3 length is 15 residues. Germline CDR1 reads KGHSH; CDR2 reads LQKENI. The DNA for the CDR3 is TGTGCCAGCTCGGAACCGGGGACAGACTATGAAAAACTGTTTTTT. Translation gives CASSEPGTDYEKLFF.

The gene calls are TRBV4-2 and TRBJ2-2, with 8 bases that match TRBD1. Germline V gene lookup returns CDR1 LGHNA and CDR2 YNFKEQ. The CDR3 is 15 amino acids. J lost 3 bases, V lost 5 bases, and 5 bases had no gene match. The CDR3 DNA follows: TGTGCCAGCAGCTCGACAGGGGTGCACACCGGGGAGCTGTTTTTT. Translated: CASSSTGVHTGELFF.

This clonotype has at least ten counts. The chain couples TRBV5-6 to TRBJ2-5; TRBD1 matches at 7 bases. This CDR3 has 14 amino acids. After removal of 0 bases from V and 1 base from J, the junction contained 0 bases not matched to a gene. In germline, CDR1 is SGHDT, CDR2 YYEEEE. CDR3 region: CASSLAGGQETQYF. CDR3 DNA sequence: TGTGCCAGCAGCTTGGCAGGGGGCCAAGAGACCCAGTACTTC.

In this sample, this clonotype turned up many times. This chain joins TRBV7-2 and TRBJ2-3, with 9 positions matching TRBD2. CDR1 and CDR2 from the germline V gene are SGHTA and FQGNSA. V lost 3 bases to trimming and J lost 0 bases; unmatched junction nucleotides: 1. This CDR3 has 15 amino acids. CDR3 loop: CASSFLAGSTDTQYF. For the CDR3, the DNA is TGTGCCAGCAGCTTCCTAGCGGGAAGCACAGATACGCAGTATTTT.

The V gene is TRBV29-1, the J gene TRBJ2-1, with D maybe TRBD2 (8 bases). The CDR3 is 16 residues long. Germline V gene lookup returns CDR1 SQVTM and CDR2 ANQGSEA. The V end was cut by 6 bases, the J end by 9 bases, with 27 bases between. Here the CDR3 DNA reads TGCAGCGTGACAGGGCCAGGGTTAGCGGGAACGGGTGAGCAGTTCTTC. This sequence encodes CSVTGPGLAGTGEQFF.

The CDR3, as DNA: TGTGCCAGCAGCCAAGACCCGGATTCGACGAGGAACACCATATATTTT. Translation gives CASSQDPDSTRNTIYF. This chain uses TRBV3-1 with TRBJ1-3; D not certain. CDR1 and CDR2 (germline): LGHDT, YNNKEL (reference sequence). Trimming shortened V by 0 bases and J by 7 bases, and 16 bases separated the two germline ends. This CDR3 is 16 amino acids long.

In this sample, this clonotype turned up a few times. CDR3 coding DNA: TGTGCCAGCAGTAGCGAGGGGCTGGTGCAGTACTTC. Translation: CASSSEGLVQYF. The chain couples TRBV27 to TRBJ2-7; perhaps D is TRBD1 or TRBD2 (5 bases each). In germline, CDR1 is MNHEY, CDR2 SMNVEV (reference sequence). This CDR3 is 12 amino acids long. Deletions cut 5 bases from V and 9 bases from J, with 14 bases between.

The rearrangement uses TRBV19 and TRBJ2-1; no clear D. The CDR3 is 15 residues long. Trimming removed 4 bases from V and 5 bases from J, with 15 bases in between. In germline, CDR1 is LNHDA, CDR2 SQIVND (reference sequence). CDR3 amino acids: CASSTDGVTDNEQFF. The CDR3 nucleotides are TGTGCCAGTAGTACAGATGGGGTTACAGACAATGAGCAGTTCTTC.

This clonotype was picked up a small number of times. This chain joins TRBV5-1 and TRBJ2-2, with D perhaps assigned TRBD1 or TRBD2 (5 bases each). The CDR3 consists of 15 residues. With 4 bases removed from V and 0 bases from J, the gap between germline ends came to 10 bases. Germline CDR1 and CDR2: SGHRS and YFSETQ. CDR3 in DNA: TGCGCCAGCAGCCTGGGGGACCCGAACACCGGGGAGCTGTTTTTT. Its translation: CASSLGDPNTGELFF.

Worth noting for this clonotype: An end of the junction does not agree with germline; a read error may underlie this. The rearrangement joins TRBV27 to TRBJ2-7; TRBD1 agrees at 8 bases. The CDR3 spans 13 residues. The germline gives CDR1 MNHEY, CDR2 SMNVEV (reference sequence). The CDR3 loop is CDSSSGQVDEQYF. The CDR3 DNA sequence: TGTGACAGCAGTTCGGGACAGGTCGACGAGCAGTACTTC.

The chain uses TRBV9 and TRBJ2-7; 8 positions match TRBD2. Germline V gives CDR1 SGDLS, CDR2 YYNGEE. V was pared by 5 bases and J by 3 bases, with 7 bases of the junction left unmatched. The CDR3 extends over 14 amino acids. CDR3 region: CASSPAGDSYEQYF. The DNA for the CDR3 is TGTGCCAGCAGTCCAGCGGGGGATAGCTACGAGCAGTACTTC.

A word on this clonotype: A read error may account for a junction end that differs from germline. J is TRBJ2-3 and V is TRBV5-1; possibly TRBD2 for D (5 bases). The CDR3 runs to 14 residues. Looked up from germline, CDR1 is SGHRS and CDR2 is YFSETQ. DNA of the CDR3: TGCGACAGCAGCGAGAGGACTAGCACAGATACGCAGTATTTT. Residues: CDSSERTSTDTQYF. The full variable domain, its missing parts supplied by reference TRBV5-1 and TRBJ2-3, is KAGVTQTPRYLIKTRGQQVTLSCSPISGHRSVSWYQQTPGQGLQFLFEYFSETQRNKGNFPGRFSGRQFSNSRSEMNVSTLELGDSALYLCDSSERTSTDTQYFGPGTRLTVL.

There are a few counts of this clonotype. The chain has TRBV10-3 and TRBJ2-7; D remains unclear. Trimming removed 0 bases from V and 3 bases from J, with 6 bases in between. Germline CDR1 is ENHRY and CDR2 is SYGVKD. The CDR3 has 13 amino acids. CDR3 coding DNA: TGTGCCATCAGTGAGTCGGGATTCTACGAGCAGTACTTC. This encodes CAISESGFYEQYF.